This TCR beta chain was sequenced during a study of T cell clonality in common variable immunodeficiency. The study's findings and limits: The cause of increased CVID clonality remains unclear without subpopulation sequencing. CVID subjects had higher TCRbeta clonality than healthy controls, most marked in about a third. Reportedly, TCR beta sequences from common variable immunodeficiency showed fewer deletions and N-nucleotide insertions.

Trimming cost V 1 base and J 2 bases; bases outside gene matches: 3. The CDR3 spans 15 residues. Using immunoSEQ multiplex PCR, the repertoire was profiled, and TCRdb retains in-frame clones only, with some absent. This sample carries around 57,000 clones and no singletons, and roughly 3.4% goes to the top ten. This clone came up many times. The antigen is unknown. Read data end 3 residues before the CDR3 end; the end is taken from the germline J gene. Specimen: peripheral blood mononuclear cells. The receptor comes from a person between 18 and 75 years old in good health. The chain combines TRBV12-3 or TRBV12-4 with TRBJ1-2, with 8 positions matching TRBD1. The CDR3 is CASSLGQGANYGYTF. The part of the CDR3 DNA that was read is TGTGCCAGCAGTTTAGGCCAGGGGGCCAACTATGGC.